This is a list of T cell receptor beta chains from one sample in a study of radiotherapy plus CTLA-4 blockade in lung cancer. Sequencing was performed with immunoSEQ multiplex PCR; in TCRdb, only in-frame clones are kept and a portion is missing. The data show 75,000 or so clones, approximately 80% seen once. The source was peripheral blood, collected from a patient treated with radiotherapy plus ipilimumab. The receptors originated from a human donor with non-small cell lung cancer who had a complete response to radiotherapy plus ipilimumab. Each CDR3 is given without its conserved first and last residue.

TRBV28,TRBJ2-3,ASRLAGVADTQY
TRBV4-1,TRBJ2-5,ASSQQPGLAGETQY
TRBV6-5,TRBJ1-3,ASSYSTDGNTIY
TRBV10-3,TRBJ1-4,AISESTGPNEKLF
TRBV6-5,TRBJ2-3,ASSYGRQGVGTQY
TRBV11-3,TRBJ1-1,ASSPRTPSNTEAF
TRBV19,TRBJ2-1,ASSIGINEQF
TRBV7-8,TRBJ1-1,ASALRRTTEAF
TRBV5-1,TRBJ2-7,ASSLGGYEQY
TRBV9,TRBJ1-3,ASSVGGQGAFGNTIY
TRBV11-1,TRBJ2-7,ASSFDESYEQY
TRBV7-2,TRBJ1-6,ASSVTATGTVSPLH
TRBV11-2,TRBJ2-4,ASSLVTGLTKNIQY
TRBV29-1,TRBJ2-6,SVEDTPHQGAPGANVLT
TRBV6-5,TRBJ1-4,ASSSGWEKLF
TRBV6-6,TRBJ1-2,ASSYSSEDGYT
TRBV18,TRBJ2-6,ASSPQGAGANVLT
TRBV7-2,TRBJ1-1,ASSLASGLNTEAF
TRBV5-1,TRBJ2-2,ASSPGTGNTGELF
TRBV5-1,TRBJ1-3,ASSLGPWGSGNTIY
TRBV11-3,TRBJ2-5,ASSLVSVLGETQY
TRBV11-3,TRBJ2-5,ASSLEGEGTQY
TRBV6-1,TRBJ1-1,ASSVRAPRTEAF
TRBV19,TRBJ2-7,ASTSGTGVAEQY
TRBV5-1,TRBJ2-5,ASSLDAGRVQETQY
TRBV2,TRBJ1-2,ASSEGRAGYGYT
TRBV18,TRBJ2-7,ASSREMWEQY
TRBV6-1,TRBJ1-2,ASRQAGFFYGYT
TRBV27,TRBJ2-4,ASSLGGRAKNIQY
TRBV18,TRBJ1-1,ASSRTNGNTEAF
TRBV4-2,TRBJ2-1,ASSQLGLAGGPSGKF
TRBV6-5,TRBJ1-2,ASSPTGDGGYT
TRBV19,TRBJ1-1,ASAKPGDTEAF
TRBV6-1,TRBJ1-2,ASSDPRGSSVYGYT
TRBV19,TRBJ1-3,ASSLISGNTIY
TRBV29-1,TRBJ2-5,SVNQGGETQY
TRBV5-1,TRBJ1-2,ASSLEAGGNGYT
TRBV18,TRBJ1-2,ASSQLEGAEYGYT
TRBV29-1,TRBJ2-1,SVAIWDRGAGYNEQF
TRBV7-9,TRBJ2-1,ASSLGQGASDGQF
TRBV6-6,TRBJ2-1,ASSSLAGVYEQF
TRBV2,TRBJ2-2,ASRVGQGATEDTGELF
TRBV6-4,TRBJ2-3,ASSEADTDTQY
TRBV5-6,TRBJ1-6,ASSSVAGSNNSPLH
TRBV5-1,TRBJ2-6,ASSLVGFVGTGGSGANVLT
TRBV7-2,TRBJ2-3,ASSPSGGRTDTQY
TRBV7-8,TRBJ1-1,ASSFRGLENTEAF
TRBV10-3,TRBJ2-1,AISDTDEQF
TRBV4-3,TRBJ2-5,ASSQVWRKGNRETQY
TRBV6-5,TRBJ2-6,ASSTAGVGANVLT
TRBV5-6,TRBJ1-4,ASSLVNRGAGEKLF